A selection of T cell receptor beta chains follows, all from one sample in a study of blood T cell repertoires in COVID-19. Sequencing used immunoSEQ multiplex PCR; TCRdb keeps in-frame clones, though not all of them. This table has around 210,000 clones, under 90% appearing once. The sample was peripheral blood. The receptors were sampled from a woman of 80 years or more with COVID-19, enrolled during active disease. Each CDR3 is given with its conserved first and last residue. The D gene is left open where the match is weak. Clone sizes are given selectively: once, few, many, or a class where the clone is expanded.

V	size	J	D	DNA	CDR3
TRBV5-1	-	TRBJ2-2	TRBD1	TGCGCCAGCAGCCAGACAGGGGGCGTCGGCACCGGGGAGCTGTTTTTT	CASSQTGGVGTGELFF
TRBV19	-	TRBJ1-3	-	TGTGCCAGTAGTTTCAACCAGGGGAATGGAAACACCATATATTTT	CASSFNQGNGNTIYF
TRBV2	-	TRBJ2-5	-	TGTGCCAGCAGTGCGGCCCGAGGGGGAGAGACCCAGTACTTC	CASSAARGGETQYF
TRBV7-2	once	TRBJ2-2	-	TGTGCCAGCAGCTTACGGGGGGCGCACACCGGGGAGCTGTTTTTT	CASSLRGAHTGELFF
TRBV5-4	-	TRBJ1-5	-	TGTGCCAGCAGCTTTGGGGGGGGAGGGGATAGCAATCAGCCCCAGCATTTT	CASSFGGGGDSNQPQHF
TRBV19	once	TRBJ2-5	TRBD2	TGTGCCAGTAGTATGGGGCTGGGAGGGAGGCGGCAAGGAGAGACCCAGTACTTC	CASSMGLGGRRQGETQYF
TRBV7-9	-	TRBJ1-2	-	TGTGCCGTGGGGCTGGTGTTTGGCTACACCTTC	CAVGLVFGYTF
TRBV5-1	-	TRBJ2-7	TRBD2	TGCGCCAGCAGCTTGGGTTCCAGCGGGAGCTCCGAGCAGTACTTC	CASSLGSSGSSEQYF
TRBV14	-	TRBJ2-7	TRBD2	TGTGCCAGCAGCTCCCGCGGGAGGTACGGAAACGAGCAGTACTTC	CASSSRGRYGNEQYF
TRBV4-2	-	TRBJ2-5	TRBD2	TGTGCCAGCAGCCAACCGGGACTAGCGAAGGAAGAGACCCAGTACTTC	CASSQPGLAKEETQYF
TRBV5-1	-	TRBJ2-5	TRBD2	TGCGCCAGCACCCTGATGGGAGGGCCGGCGGAAGAGACCCAGTACTTC	CASTLMGGPAEETQYF
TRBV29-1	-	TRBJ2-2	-	TGCAGCGTTGACCTGGGAGTTGTGCCCGGGGAGCTGTTTTTT	CSVDLGVVPGELFF
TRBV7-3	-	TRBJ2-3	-	TGTGCCAGCAGCTTTCAGGCGGGCGGCGGGGATACGCAGTATTTT	CASSFQAGGGDTQYF
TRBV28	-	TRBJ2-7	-	TGTGCCAGCAGTCTTCGCTCCGGCTACGAGCAGTACTTC	CASSLRSGYEQYF
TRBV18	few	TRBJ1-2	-	TGTGCCAGCTCACCAGGGGTGGGGAGCTATGGCTACACCTTC	CASSPGVGSYGYTF
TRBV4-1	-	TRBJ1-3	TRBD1	TGCGCCAGCAGCCAAGTATCAGGGGGGACGTCTGGAAACACCATATATTTT	CASSQVSGGTSGNTIYF
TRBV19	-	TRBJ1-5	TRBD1	TGTGCCAGTAGTTGGGACAGGGGTGTCAATCAGCCCCAGCATTTT	CASSWDRGVNQPQHF
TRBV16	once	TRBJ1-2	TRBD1	TGTGCCAGCAGCCCACAGGGGACGTTCCTCTATGGCTACACCTTC	CASSPQGTFLYGYTF
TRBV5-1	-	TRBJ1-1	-	TGCGCCAGCAGCTTAGGGGTCCCTTACACTGAAGCTTTCTTT	CASSLGVPYTEAFF
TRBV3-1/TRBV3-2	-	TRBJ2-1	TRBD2	TGTGCCAGCAGCCCCCAGGTTAGCGGGGAGAGCGGCGATGAGCAGTTCTTC	CASSPQVSGESGDEQFF
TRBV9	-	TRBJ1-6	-	TGTGCCAGCAGCGTTGACTATAGTTCACCCCTCCACTTT	CASSVDYSSPLHF
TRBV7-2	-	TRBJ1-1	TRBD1	TGTGCCAGCATCAGGGACAGGGCGGCCACTGAAGCTTTCTTT	CASIRDRAATEAFF
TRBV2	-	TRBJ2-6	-	TGTGCCAGCAGCCCCAAAGGGGCCAACGTCCTGACTTTC	CASSPKGANVLTF
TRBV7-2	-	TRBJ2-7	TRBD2	TGTGCCAGCAGCTTGAGCGCGGGGGGAGCCTACGAGCAGTACTTC	CASSLSAGGAYEQYF
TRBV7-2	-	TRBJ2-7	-	TGTGCCAGCAGCTCCCCCGGTCGCCGGTGGGAGCAGTACTTC	CASSSPGRRWEQYF
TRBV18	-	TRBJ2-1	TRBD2	TGTGCCAGCTCTTGGAGCGGGAGTGCATACAATGAGCAGTTCTTC	CASSWSGSAYNEQFF
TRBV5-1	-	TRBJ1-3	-	TGCGCCAGCAGCTCCGACAGCTTTTCGAACACCATATATTTT	CASSSDSFSNTIYF
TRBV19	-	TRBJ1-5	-	TGTGCCACCGGGACACGCAATCAGCCCCAGCATTTT	CATGTRNQPQHF
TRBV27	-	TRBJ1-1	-	TGTGCCAGCAGTTTTAACAGAAAGAACACTGAAGCTTTCTTT	CASSFNRKNTEAFF
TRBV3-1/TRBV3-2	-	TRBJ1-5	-	TGTGCCAGCAGCCAACTTAATCAGCCCCAGCATTTT	CASSQLNQPQHF
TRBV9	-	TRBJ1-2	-	TGTGCCAGCAGCGTAGAAGTGGGGCGAGGCTACACCTTC	CASSVEVGRGYTF
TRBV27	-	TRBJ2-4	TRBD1	TGTGCCAGCAGTCCAAGGACAGGGTGGGACATTCAGTACTTC	CASSPRTGWDIQYF
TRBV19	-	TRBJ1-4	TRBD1	TGTGCCAGTAGTACACAGGGGAAATCCCCTCTGTTTTTT	CASSTQGKSPLFF
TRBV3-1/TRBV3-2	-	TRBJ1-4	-	TGTGCCAGCAGCCAAGGTGGCGGGGGCTTAAAACTGTTTTTT	CASSQGGGGLKLFF
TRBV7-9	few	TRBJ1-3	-	TGTGCCAGCAGCTTATCTACTGGGGGGAACACCATATATTTT	CASSLSTGGNTIYF
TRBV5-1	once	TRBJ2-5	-	TGCGCCAGCAGCGGAAGCACAGGGCGCGAGACCCAGTACTTC	CASSGSTGRETQYF
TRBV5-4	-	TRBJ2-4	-	TGTGCCAGCAGTTCTGACAGCCTAGCCAAAAACATTCAGTACTTC	CASSSDSLAKNIQYF
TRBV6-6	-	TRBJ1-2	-	TGTGCCAGCACCGAGGGGGAATATCATGGCTACACCTTC	CASTEGEYHGYTF
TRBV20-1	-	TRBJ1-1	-	TGCAGTGGTGCCAGGAACCCTGAAGCTTTCTTT	CSGARNPEAFF
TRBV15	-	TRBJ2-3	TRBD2	TGTGCCACCCAAGGACTAGACCCAGATACGCAGTATTTT	CATQGLDPDTQYF
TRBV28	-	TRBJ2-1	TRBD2	TGTGCCAGCAGGGGAGTGACTAGCGGGAGGGGCTCCTACAATGAGCAGTTCTTC	CASRGVTSGRGSYNEQFF
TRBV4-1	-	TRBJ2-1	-	TGCGCCAGCAGCCTCGAGGAGGCAAACCTCTACAATGAGCAGTTCTTC	CASSLEEANLYNEQFF
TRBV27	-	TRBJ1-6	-	TGTGCCAGCAGGACCGGGACACCTTCCGTTCTTAATTCACCCCTCCACTTT	CASRTGTPSVLNSPLHF
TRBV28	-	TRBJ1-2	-	TGTGCCAGCAGTACGGGGTACTATGGCTACACCTTC	CASSTGYYGYTF
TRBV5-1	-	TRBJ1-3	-	TGCGCCAGCAGCTTGGGGCACAGCTCTGGAAACACCATATATTTT	CASSLGHSSGNTIYF
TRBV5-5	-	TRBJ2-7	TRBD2	TGTGCCAGCAGCTTGAGCCGGGCGGGAGGTGCCTACGAGCAGTACTTC	CASSLSRAGGAYEQYF
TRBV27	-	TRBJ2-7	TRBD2	TGTGCCAGCAGTTTAGGCGGGAGTGAGTACGAGCAGTACTTC	CASSLGGSEYEQYF
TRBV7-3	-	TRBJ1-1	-	TGTGCCAGCAGGTTACAGGGGAACACTGAAGCTTTCTTT	CASRLQGNTEAFF
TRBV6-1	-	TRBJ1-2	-	TGTGCCAGCAGTGAAGTGGGAGGAGCGTCCGGCTACACCTTC	CASSEVGGASGYTF
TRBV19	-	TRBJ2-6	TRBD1	TGTGCCAGTAGTACAATACTGACAGGGTCAGTAGGGACTGGGGCCAACGTCCTGACTTTC	CASSTILTGSVGTGANVLTF
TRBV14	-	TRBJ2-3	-	TGTGCCAGCAGCCCTCGACTCAACACAGATACGCAGTATTTT	CASSPRLNTDTQYF
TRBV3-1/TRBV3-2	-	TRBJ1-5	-	TGTGCCAGCGGGGACACATATAGCAATCAGCCCCAGCATTTT	CASGDTYSNQPQHF
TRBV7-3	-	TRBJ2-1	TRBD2	TGTGCCAGCAGCTCGACTAGCGGGGGGGTAAACTACAATGAGCAGTTCTTC	CASSSTSGGVNYNEQFF
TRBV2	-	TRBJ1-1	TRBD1	TGTGCCAGCAGTTCACAGGGGAAGGTGGGCACTGAAGCTTTCTTT	CASSSQGKVGTEAFF
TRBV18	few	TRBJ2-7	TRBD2	TGTGCCAGCTCCCAGACTAGCGGGAGTTACGAGCAGTACTTC	CASSQTSGSYEQYF
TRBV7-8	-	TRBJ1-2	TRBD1	TGTGCCAGCAGCACCCGGGACAGGTTCGTCGATGGCTACACCTTC	CASSTRDRFVDGYTF
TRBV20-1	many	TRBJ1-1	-	TGCAGTGCCCTTGACAGCCCTGAAGCTTTCTTT	CSALDSPEAFF
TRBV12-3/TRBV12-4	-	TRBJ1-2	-	TGTGCCAGCAGTTTAGCCAGGGGTAATGGCTACACCTTC	CASSLARGNGYTF
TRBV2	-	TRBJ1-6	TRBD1	TGTGCCACCCGACAGGGGGGTAATTCACCCCTCCACTTT	CATRQGGNSPLHF
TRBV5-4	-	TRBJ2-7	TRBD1	TGTGCCAGCAGCCGAGACAGGGGGCCATCCTACGAGCAGTACTTC	CASSRDRGPSYEQYF